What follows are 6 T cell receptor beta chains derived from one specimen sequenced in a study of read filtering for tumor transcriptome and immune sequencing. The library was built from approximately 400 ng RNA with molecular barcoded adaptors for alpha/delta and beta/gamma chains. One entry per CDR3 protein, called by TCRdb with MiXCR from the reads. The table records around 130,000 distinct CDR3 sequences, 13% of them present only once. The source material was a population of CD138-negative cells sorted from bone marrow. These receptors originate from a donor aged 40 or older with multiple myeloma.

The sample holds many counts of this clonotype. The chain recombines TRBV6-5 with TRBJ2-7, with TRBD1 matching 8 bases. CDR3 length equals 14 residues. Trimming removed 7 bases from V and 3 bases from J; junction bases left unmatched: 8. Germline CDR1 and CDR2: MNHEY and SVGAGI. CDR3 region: CASNRQGSRYEQYF. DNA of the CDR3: TGTGCCAGCAATCGACAGGGGTCTCGCTACGAGCAGTACTTC.

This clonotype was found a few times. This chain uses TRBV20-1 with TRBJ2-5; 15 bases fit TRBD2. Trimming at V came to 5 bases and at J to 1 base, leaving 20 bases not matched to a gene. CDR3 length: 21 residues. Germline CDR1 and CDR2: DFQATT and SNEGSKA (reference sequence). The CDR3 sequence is CSAPPGLAGGPLSGSQETQYF. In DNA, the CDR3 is TGCAGTGCTCCACCGGGACTAGCGGGGGGCCCGCTTTCTGGATCCCAAGAGACCCAGTACTTC.

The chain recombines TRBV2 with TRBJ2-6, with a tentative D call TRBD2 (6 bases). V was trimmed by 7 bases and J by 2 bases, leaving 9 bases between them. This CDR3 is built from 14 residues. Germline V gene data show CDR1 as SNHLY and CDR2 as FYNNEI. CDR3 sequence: CASNGGTGANVLTF. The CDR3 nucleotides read TGTGCCAGCAATGGAGGGACTGGGGCCAACGTCCTGACTTTC.

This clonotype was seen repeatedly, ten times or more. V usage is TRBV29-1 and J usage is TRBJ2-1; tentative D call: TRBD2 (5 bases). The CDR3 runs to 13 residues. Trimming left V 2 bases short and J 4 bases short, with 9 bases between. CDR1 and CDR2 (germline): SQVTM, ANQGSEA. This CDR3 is CSVERRAYNEQFF. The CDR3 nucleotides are TGCAGCGTTGAAAGGCGGGCTTACAATGAGCAGTTCTTC.

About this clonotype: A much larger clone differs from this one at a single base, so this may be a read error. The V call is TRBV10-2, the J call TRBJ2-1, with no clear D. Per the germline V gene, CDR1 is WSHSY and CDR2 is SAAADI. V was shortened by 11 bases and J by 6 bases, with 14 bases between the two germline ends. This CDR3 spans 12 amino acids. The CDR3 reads CAGTPRRNEQFF. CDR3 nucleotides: TGCGCCGGCACTCCAAGGCGCAATGAGCAGTTCTTC.

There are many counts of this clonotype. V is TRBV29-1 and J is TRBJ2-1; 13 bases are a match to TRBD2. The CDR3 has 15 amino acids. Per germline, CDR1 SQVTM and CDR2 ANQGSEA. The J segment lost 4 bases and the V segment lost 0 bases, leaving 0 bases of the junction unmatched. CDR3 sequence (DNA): TGCAGCGTTGAAGAGGGACTAGCGGGGTACAATGAGCAGTTCTTC. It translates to CSVEEGLAGYNEQFF.